Detailed here is one TCR beta chain. What it recognizes is unknown. 60 Vbeta and 13 Jbeta primers were used in PCR. Profiled with immunoSEQ multiplex PCR; TCRdb holds only in-frame clones, not every one. The data contain approximately 180,000 clones, 75% of them singletons. The data stem from a study of cytomegalovirus exposure and HLA in healthy donors. General study results and limits: Later analysis associated a missense DCLRE1C variant with TCR beta V- and J-gene trimming. Earlier results showed most TCR beta V segments being productive about 87% or about 30% of the time. For presence/absence analyses, sequencing depth was assumed to be roughly uniform across donors.

Losses at the gene ends were 7 bases for V and 6 bases for J; bases not matched to a gene: 12. The CDR3 contains 15 residues. CDR1 is MNHNS and CDR2 is SASEGT in the germline V gene. Sequencing was performed on PBMCs. The rearrangement uses TRBV6-1 and TRBJ1-5; the match to TRBD1 covers 7 bases. The TCR sequence derives from a male donor in good health and CMV-seronegative. This CDR3 reads CASTPSPGGSQPQHF. In DNA, the CDR3 is TGTGCCAGCACACCTTCGCCAGGGGGGAGTCAGCCCCAGCATTTT.